These 19 T cell receptor beta chains came from one sample sequenced in a study of T cells after yellow fever vaccination. TCRdb called the 5' RACE reads again in MiXCR, with one record for every CDR3 protein. The sample records 250,000 to 300,000 distinct CDR3 sequences, around 5.2% being singletons. Here the sequenced sample was CD4+ T cells sorted from PBMCs, taken on the day of the yellow fever booster vaccination. All receptors derive from a man in his late teens or twenties who received the YFV17D yellow fever vaccine.

This clonotype was seen repeatedly, ten times or more. The V call is TRBV9, the J call TRBJ2-3, with D uncertain. Germline CDR1 is SGDLS and CDR2 is YYNGEE. The CDR3 extends over 13 amino acids. V was pared by 0 bases and J by 7 bases, with 9 bases between. CDR3 loop: CASSVDLGNTQYF. For the CDR3, the DNA is TGTGCCAGCAGCGTAGACTTGGGGAATACGCAGTATTTT.

In its sample, this clonotype was seen many times. The gene calls are TRBV6-2 or TRBV6-3 and TRBJ2-2, with D tentatively TRBD1 (6 bases). V dropped 6 bases and J dropped 5 bases, with 10 bases sitting between them. CDR1 MNHEY and CDR2 SVGEGT come from the germline V gene. CDR3 length: 13 residues. CDR3 residues: CASSQQGTGELFF. In DNA form, the CDR3 reads TGTGCCAGCAGCCAACAGGGTACCGGGGAGCTGTTTTTT.

This clonotype came up many times. The V and J genes are TRBV5-1 and TRBJ1-6; D is possibly TRBD1 (6 bases). The V end lost 4 bases, the J end lost 7 bases, and 18 bases lay between the germline ends. This CDR3 contains 16 residues. Germline lookup yields CDR1 SGHRS and CDR2 YFSETQ. The CDR3: CASSAVQGKRNSPLHF. Here the CDR3 DNA reads TGCGCCAGCAGCGCGGTACAGGGAAAGCGAAATTCACCCCTCCACTTT. Full variable domain (outside the CDR3, taken from reference TRBV5-1 and TRBJ1-6): KAGVTQTPRYLIKTRGQQVTLSCSPISGHRSVSWYQQTPGQGLQFLFEYFSETQRNKGNFPGRFSGRQFSNSRSEMNVSTLELGDSALYLCASSAVQGKRNSPLHFGNGTRLTVT.

The table lists this clonotype with a few counts. This chain uses TRBV24-1 with TRBJ2-5; TRBD2 matches at 7 bases. The junction had 5 bases not matched to a gene; V was cut back by 3 bases and J by 2 bases. Germline values: CDR1 KGHDR, CDR2 SFDVKD. This CDR3 is 15 amino acids long. Here the CDR3 reads CATSDTAGVQETQYF. CDR3 coding DNA: TGTGCCACCAGTGATACGGCGGGGGTACAAGAGACCCAGTACTTC.

Ten or more counts support this clonotype. This chain links TRBV7-2 with TRBJ1-2; D is undetermined. Per germline, CDR1 SGHTA and CDR2 FQGNSA. V dropped 2 bases and J dropped 4 bases, with 17 bases sitting between them. CDR3 size: 16 residues. CDR3 amino acids: CASSLSVRIDPYGYTF. The CDR3 DNA reads TGTGCCAGCAGCTTATCCGTCAGAATCGATCCCTATGGCTACACCTTC.

This clonotype was counted many times. The genes are TRBV7-2 and TRBJ2-5; no definite D call. Germline V CDR1 and CDR2: SGHTA, FQGNSA. This CDR3 has 16 residues. The V end was cut by 1 base, the J end by 7 bases, with 19 bases between. CDR3 protein: CASSLDDGPTWVTQYF. DNA of the CDR3: TGTGCCAGCAGCTTAGACGACGGCCCCACCTGGGTGACCCAGTACTTC.

The table lists this clonotype with a few counts. The chain joins TRBV7-3 to TRBJ2-5; 7 bases are a match to TRBD2. The CDR3 runs to 13 residues. The germline V gene encodes CDR1 SGHTA and CDR2 FQGTGA. V dropped 2 bases and J dropped 3; count of bases not matched to a gene: 0. This chain's CDR3 is CASSLLAEETQYF. CDR3 in DNA: TGTGCCAGCAGCTTACTAGCGGAAGAGACCCAGTACTTC.

This clonotype was observed a handful of times. The chain is built from TRBV3-1 and TRBJ2-1, with a weak D call TRBD2 (6 bases). The CDR3 runs 13 residues. With 1 base removed from V and 10 bases from J, the gap between germline ends came to 11 bases. Looked up from germline, CDR1 is LGHDT and CDR2 is YNNKEL (reference sequence). In DNA, the CDR3 is TGTGCCAGCAGCCAAGCCGGGGGATTGGAGCAGTTCTTC. This gives the protein CASSQAGGLEQFF.

The CDR3 bases are TGTGCCAGCAGCCCCGAGGGGTGGGACTATGGCTACACCTTC. As protein: CASSPEGWDYGYTF. The chain links TRBV12-3 or TRBV12-4 to TRBJ1-2, with D possibly being TRBD1 (5 bases). V gave up 6 bases and J gave up 3 bases, with 14 bases separating them. The CDR3 is 14 residues long.

There are many counts of this clonotype. J is TRBJ2-3 and V is TRBV24-1, with D perhaps matching TRBD1 or TRBD2 (5 bases each). The ends were cut back, 0 bases at V and 0 bases at J, with 9 bases in the middle. Germline V lookup: CDR1 KGHDR, CDR2 SFDVKD. This CDR3 contains 16 residues. The CDR3 region has the DNA TGTGCCACCAGTGATTTGTCGGGACCTAGCACAGATACGCAGTATTTT. Its protein product is CATSDLSGPSTDTQYF.

At least ten counts were recorded for this clonotype. V is TRBV6-2 or TRBV6-3 and J is TRBJ1-1, with D possibly matching TRBD1 (6 bases). The CDR3 consists of 16 residues. Germline CDR1 and CDR2: MNHEY and SVGEGT. V was clipped by 6 bases and J by 0 bases, with 17 bases between them. The CDR3 nucleotides read TGTGCCAGCAGACGATACAGGGATCTCATGAACACTGAAGCTTTCTTT. Translated: CASRRYRDLMNTEAFF.

The chain carries TRBV11-2 and TRBJ1-5, with a possible D match to TRBD1 (6 bases). The CDR3 covers 15 residues. Trimming shortened V by 5 bases and J by 6 bases, and 17 bases separated the two germline ends. Germline V gene sequence: CDR1 SGHAT, CDR2 FQNNGV. The CDR3 sequence: CASSPQGGRSQPQHF. CDR3 coding DNA: TGTGCCAGCAGCCCCCAAGGGGGGCGAAGTCAGCCCCAGCATTTT.

The sample holds a few counts of this clonotype. The rearrangement links TRBV10-1 to TRBJ2-7, with 7 bases aligning to TRBD1. The length of the CDR3 is 15 residues. Germline trimming cut 6 bases from V and 1 base from J; bases unmatched to any gene: 9. Germline V gene data show CDR1 as WNHNN and CDR2 as SYGVQD (reference sequence). The CDR3 DNA reads as TGCGCCAGCAGCCCGGACGCAGGGGGTTCCTACGAGCAGTACTTC. Translating it yields CASSPDAGGSYEQYF.

This clonotype was recorded a few times. The chain is built from TRBV7-8 and TRBJ2-5; D is perhaps TRBD2 (6 bases). CDR3 length: 17 residues. Germline CDR1 is SGHVS and CDR2 is FQNEAQ. V lost 1 base and J 7 bases, leaving 22 bases between the germline ends. CDR3 amino acids: CASSLDLLARGEGTQYF. CDR3 DNA sequence: TGTGCCAGCAGCTTAGATCTACTAGCCCGCGGCGAAGGGACCCAGTACTTC.

This clonotype was picked up many times. V gene TRBV18 combines with J gene TRBJ2-3; the D call may be TRBD1 or TRBD2 (6 bases each). This CDR3 contains 14 residues. CDR1 and CDR2 (germline): KGHSH, LQKENI. Trimming took off 3 bases at V and 5 bases at J, with 12 bases between the two ends. CDR3 sequence reads: CASSPGGREDTQYF. Written as DNA, the CDR3 is TGTGCCAGCTCACCCGGGGGCCGTGAAGATACGCAGTATTTT.

The rearrangement links TRBV15 to TRBJ1-3; D is uncertain. Germline assignment: CDR1 LNHNV and CDR2 YYDKDF (reference sequence). V lost 0 bases to trimming and J lost 4 bases, with 13 bases between them. This CDR3 is 16 amino acids long. CDR3 DNA: TGTGCCACCAGCAGAGATCGCCGATATATGGGAAACACCATATATTTT. Translating gives CATSRDRRYMGNTIYF.

This clonotype was counted many times. The genes are TRBV7-7 and TRBJ1-1, with no clear D. CDR3 length: 13 residues. V was shortened by 5 bases and J by 1 base, with 8 bases between the two germline ends. Germline CDR1 SSHAT, CDR2 FNYEAQ (reference sequence). CDR3 in amino acids: CASSLTQNTEAFF. The CDR3 DNA reads as TGTGCCAGCAGCCTAACACAGAACACTGAAGCTTTCTTT.

This clonotype was counted a few times. The V gene is TRBV7-3, the J gene TRBJ1-1; 10 bases align to TRBD1. J lost 3 bases, V lost 5 bases, and 6 bases had no gene match. Germline assignment: CDR1 SGHTA and CDR2 FQGTGA. This CDR3 comprises 15 residues. The CDR3 loop is CASSPQGTGDTEAFF. The CDR3 DNA is TGTGCCAGCAGCCCCCAAGGGACAGGGGACACTGAAGCTTTCTTT.

This clonotype was seen a few times. The chain recombines TRBV6-2 or TRBV6-3 with TRBJ2-5; 12 bases map to TRBD2. Losses at the gene ends were 6 bases for V and 1 base for J; bases not matched to a gene: 6. CDR1 MNHEY and CDR2 SVGEGT come from the germline V gene. The CDR3 runs 16 residues. Written as DNA, the CDR3 is TGTGCCAGCAGCCTCGGACTAGCGGGGACCCAAGAGACCCAGTACTTC. Translation gives CASSLGLAGTQETQYF.